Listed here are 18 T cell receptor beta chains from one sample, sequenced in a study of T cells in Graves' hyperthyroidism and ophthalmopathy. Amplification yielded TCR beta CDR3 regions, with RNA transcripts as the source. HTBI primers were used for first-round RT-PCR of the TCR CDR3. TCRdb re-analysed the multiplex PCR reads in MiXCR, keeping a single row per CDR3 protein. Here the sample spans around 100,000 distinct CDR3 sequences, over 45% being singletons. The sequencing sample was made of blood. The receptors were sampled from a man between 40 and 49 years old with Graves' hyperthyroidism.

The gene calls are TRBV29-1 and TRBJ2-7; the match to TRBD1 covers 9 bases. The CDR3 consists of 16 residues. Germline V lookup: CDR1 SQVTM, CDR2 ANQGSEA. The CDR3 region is CQLTNTGGRSPYEQYF. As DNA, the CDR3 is TGCCAGCTCACCAACACAGGGGGCAGGTCACCTTACGAGCAGTACTTC.

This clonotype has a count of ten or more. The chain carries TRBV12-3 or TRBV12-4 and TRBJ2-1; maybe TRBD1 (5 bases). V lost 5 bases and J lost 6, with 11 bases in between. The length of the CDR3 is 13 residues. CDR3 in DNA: TGTGCCAGCAGTCCCAGACAGATCAATGAGCAGTTCTTC. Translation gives CASSPRQINEQFF.

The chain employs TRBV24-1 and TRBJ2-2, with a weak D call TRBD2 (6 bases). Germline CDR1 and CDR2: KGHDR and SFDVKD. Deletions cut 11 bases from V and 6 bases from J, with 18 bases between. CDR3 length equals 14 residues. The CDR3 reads CASSRTGSPGELFF. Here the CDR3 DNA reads TGTGCCAGCTCACGGACCGGGAGTCCCGGGGAGCTGTTTTTT.

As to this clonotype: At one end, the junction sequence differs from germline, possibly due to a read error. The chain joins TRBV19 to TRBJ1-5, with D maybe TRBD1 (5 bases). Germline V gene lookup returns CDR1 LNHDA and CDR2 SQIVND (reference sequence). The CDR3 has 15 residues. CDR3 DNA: TGTGCCAGTAGTACACTCGGGACGAAGGAACAGCCCCAACATTTT. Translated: CASSTLGTKEQPQHF.

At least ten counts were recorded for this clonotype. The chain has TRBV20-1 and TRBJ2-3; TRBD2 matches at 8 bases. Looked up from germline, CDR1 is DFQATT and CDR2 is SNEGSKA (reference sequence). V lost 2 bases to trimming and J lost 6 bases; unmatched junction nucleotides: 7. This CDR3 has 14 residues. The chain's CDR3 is CSARFTAGVDTQYF. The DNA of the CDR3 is TGCAGTGCTAGATTCACAGCGGGGGTGGATACGCAGTATTTT.

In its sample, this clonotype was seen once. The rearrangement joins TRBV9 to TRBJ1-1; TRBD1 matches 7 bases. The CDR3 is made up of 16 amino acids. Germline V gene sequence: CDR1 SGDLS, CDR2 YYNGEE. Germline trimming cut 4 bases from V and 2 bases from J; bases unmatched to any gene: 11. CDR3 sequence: CASSFRQGSGNTEAFF. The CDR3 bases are TGTGCCAGCAGCTTCCGACAGGGCAGTGGTAACACTGAAGCTTTCTTT.

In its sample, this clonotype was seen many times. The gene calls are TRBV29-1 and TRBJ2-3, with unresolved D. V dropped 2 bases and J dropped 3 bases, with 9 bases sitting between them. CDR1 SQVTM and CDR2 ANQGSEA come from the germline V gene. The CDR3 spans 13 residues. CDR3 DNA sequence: TGCAGCGTTGAACCCCCCGGGACAGATACGCAGTATTTT. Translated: CSVEPPGTDTQYF.

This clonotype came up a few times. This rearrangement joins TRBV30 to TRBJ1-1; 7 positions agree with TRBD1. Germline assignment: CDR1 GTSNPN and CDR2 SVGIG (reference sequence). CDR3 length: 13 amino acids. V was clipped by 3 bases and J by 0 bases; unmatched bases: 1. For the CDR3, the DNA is TGTGCCTGGAGCAGGGGGGTGAACACTGAAGCTTTCTTT. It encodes CAWSRGVNTEAFF. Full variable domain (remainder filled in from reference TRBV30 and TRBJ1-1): SQTIHQWPATLVQPVGSPLSLECTVEGTSNPNLYWYRQAAGRGLQLLFYSVGIGQISSEVPQNLSASRPQDRQFILSSKKLLLSDSGFYLCAWSRGVNTEAFFGQGTRLTVV.

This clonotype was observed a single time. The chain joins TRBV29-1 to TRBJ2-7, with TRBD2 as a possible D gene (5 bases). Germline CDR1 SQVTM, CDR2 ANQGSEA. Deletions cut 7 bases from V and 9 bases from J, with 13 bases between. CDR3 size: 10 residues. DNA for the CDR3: TGCAGCGGGAGGACGGGCGGGCAGTACTTC. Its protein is CSGRTGGQYF.

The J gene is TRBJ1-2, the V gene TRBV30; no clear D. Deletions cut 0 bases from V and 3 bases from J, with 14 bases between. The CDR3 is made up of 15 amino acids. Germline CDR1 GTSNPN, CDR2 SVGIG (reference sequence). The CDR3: CAWSVGISVYYGYTF. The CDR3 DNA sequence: TGTGCCTGGAGTGTAGGTATTTCAGTTTACTATGGCTACACCTTC.

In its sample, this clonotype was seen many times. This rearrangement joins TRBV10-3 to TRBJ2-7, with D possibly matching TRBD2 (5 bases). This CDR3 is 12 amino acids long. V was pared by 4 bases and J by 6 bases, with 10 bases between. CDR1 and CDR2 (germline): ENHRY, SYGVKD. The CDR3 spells CAISAREGEQYF. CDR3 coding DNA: TGTGCCATCAGTGCGAGGGAAGGCGAGCAGTACTTC.

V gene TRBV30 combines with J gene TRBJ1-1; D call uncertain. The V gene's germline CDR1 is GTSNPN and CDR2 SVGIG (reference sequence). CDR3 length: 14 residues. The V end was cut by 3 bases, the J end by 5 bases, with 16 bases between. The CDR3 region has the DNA TGTGCCTGGAGGCCCCGAGGTGGAGGGACTGAAGCTTTCTTT. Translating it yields CAWRPRGGGTEAFF.

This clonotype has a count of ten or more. The CDR3 reads CASSLGQLGEQYF. CDR3 bases: TGTGCCAGCAGCTTAGGTCAGTTGGGCGAGCAGTACTTC. The V gene is TRBV7-8, the J gene TRBJ2-7; no definite D call. Trimming cost V 1 base and J 6 bases, with 10 bases left between them. CDR3 length: 13 residues. Germline CDR1 is SGHVS and CDR2 is FQNEAQ. The variable domain in full, with the rest retrieved from reference TRBV7-8 and TRBJ2-7, is GAGVSQSPRYKVAKRGQDVALRCDPISGHVSLFWYQQALGQGPEFLTYFQNEAQLDKSGLPSDRFFAERPEGSVSTLKIQRTQQEDSAVYLCASSLGQLGEQYFGPGTRLTVT.

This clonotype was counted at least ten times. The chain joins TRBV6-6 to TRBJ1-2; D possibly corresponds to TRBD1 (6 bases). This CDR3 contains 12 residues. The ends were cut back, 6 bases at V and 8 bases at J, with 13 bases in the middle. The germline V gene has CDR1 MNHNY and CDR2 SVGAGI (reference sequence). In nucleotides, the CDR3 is TGTGCCAGCAGCTTACAGGGAGAGGGCTACACCTTC. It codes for CASSLQGEGYTF.

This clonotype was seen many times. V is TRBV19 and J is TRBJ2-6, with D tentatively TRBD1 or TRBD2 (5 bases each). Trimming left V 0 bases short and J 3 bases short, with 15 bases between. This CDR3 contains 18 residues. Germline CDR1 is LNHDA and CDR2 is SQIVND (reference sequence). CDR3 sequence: CASSIESRGAVGANVLTF. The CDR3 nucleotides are TGTGCCAGTAGTATAGAATCCCGAGGGGCGGTTGGGGCCAACGTCCTGACTTTC.

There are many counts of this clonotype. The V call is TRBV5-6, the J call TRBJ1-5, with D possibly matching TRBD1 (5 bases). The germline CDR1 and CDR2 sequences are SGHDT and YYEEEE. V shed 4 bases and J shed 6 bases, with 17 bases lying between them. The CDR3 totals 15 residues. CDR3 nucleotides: TGTGCCAGCAGCCCCGGGACGGCGCTGCCTCAGCCCCAGCATTTT. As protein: CASSPGTALPQPQHF.

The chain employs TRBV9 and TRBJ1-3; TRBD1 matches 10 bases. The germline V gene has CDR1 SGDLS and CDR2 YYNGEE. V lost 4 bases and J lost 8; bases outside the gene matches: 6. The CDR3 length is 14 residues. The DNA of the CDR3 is TGTGCCAGCAGCCAAGACAGGGGGCTTGACACCATATATTTT. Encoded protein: CASSQDRGLDTIYF. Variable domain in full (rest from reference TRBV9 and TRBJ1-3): DSGVTQTPKHLITATGQRVTLRCSPRSGDLSVYWYQQSLDQGLQFLIQYYNGEERAKGNILERFSAQQFPDLHSELNLSSLELGDSALYFCASSQDRGLDTIYFGEGSWLTVV.

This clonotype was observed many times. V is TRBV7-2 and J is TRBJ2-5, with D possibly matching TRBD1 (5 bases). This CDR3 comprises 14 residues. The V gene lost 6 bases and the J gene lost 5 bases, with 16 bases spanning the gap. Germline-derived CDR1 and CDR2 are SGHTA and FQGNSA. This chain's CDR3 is CASRKPGSGETQYF. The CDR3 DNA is TGTGCCAGCAGGAAACCAGGGTCCGGCGAGACCCAGTACTTC.